This passage covers 2 T cell receptor beta chains from one sample sequenced in a study of blood T cell repertoires in COVID-19. Produced via immunoSEQ multiplex PCR; TCRdb's table is partial and in-frame only. The sample includes about 330,000 clones, 85% to 90% seen only once; the top ten take 3% to 4%. The sequenced sample was peripheral blood. Receptors were obtained from a woman in her forties or fifties with active or convalescent COVID-19.

The V and J genes are TRBV28 and TRBJ2-1; 7 bases match TRBD2. Germline CDR1 and CDR2: MDHEN and SYDVKM. This CDR3 comprises 12 residues. V was pared by 11 bases and J by 4 bases, with 5 bases of the junction left unmatched. CDR3 coding DNA: TGTGCCGGGGGGGACTTTTACAATGAGCAGTTCTTC. Protein: CAGGDFYNEQFF.

The chain uses TRBV30 and TRBJ1-6; weak D call: TRBD1 (5 bases). V lost 0 bases and J lost 9, with 12 bases in between. Germline CDR1 reads GTSNPN; CDR2 reads SVGIG (reference sequence). This CDR3 has 14 amino acids. Here the CDR3 reads CAWSVDGAGSPLHF. The DNA of the CDR3 is TGTGCCTGGAGTGTAGATGGGGCTGGTTCACCCCTCCACTTT.